This TCR beta chain was observed in a study of T cell responses to AZD1222 COVID-19 vaccine (dated by TCRdb to 2020 to 2022). With respect to the entire study: AZD1222 recipients with second doses at about 4 weeks or about 12 weeks were pooled, because spike-specific TCR depth and breadth did not differ between schedules. Enrollment into the trials was organized by age into subgroups of 18-55, 56-69 and 70-plus years, and those subgroups contained about 160, 30 and 59 TCR-sequenced participants, respectively. TCR sequencing was performed for some 250 trial participants, of whom about 200 were given two doses of AZD1222 and roughly 25 were given two doses of MenACWY control vaccine.

The CDR3 regions of human TCRbeta chains were analyzed by immunosequencing. On the study's bioinformatics: Repertoire TCRs were checked for matches against a reference library of SARS-CoV-2-specific TCRs that had been generated using the MIRA antigen-specificity platform. Breadth meant the fraction of unique TCRs that were SARS-CoV-2-associated, whereas depth meant the fraction of total T cells that were SARS-CoV-2-associated. Using the MIRA data, each spike-specific TCR was mapped to the spike region that the TCR reacts to and placed in a CD4 or CD8 class. Log10-transformed breadth and depth values were compared by one-way ANOVA with Sidak's multiple comparisons tests. This is the immuneACCESS table as TCRdb keeps it, with only in-frame sequences that have V and J called. A part of the clones is gone; compared with another copy, unresolved V genes explain less than half, and the rest is unexplained. That table furnishes V, J and clone size, whereas the DNA furnished D and trimming. Counted in this sample were around 150,000 clones; roughly 94% of them appeared once. Of the sample, around 0.66% is held by the ten largest clones.

About this clone: Its specific antigen is unknown. The input lacks base qualities; no much larger clone sits a single base away.

Study-wide findings and limitations: Conclusions about previously exposed vaccinees were limited because only a handful of AZD1222 recipients were SARS-CoV-2 seropositive at baseline. The whole spike protein was spanned by vaccine-associated CD4 TCRs, and dominant responses were seen in regions 160-218 and 743-854. After two AZD1222 doses, both the breadth and the depth of spike-specific TCRs were significantly higher than at day 0 and than in MenACWY recipients. Reportedly, almost half of the unique spike-specific TCRs recognized epitopes lying outside the regions that are mutated in the B.1.351 and B.1.1.7 variants. In the small 56-69-year group, the increase in depth fell short of significance, most likely because of low power. Participants were mostly white British and included more females than males, and it was suggested by the authors that clonal diversity may have been underestimated. Because no day 14 peak-response samples were available, the repertoires could be characterized only after the peak T cell response.

Reading from cysteine to phenylalanine, the CDR3 counts 15 amino acids. The sequence is cut down to CDR3 DNA, 45 bases in frame from base 1. Trimming takes 3 bases off V and 6 bases off J; junction bases not matched to a gene: 8. CDR1 and CDR2 (SEHNR, FQNEAQ) derive from the germline V gene (reference sequence). What the time point label conveys for this sample: baseline before first vaccination. Vaccinee samples came from UK trials COV001 and COV002, including a single-blind randomized controlled phase 2/3 trial of AZD1222 (ChAdOx1 nCoV-19) in healthy adults. For TCRbeta chain sequencing, PBMC samples were collected from trial participants at day 0 and at day 28 after the second dose.

The TCR was taken from an adult in good health. The chain uses TRBV7-9 and TRBJ1-2, and 9 bases in between align with TRBD1. Sequencing was performed on peripheral blood, taken on day 0 of AZD1222 vaccination. The CDR3 loop reads CASSFRDRESHGYTF. The DNA sequence is given as TGTGCCAGCAGCTTCCGGGACAGGGAAAGTCATGGCTACACCTTC.